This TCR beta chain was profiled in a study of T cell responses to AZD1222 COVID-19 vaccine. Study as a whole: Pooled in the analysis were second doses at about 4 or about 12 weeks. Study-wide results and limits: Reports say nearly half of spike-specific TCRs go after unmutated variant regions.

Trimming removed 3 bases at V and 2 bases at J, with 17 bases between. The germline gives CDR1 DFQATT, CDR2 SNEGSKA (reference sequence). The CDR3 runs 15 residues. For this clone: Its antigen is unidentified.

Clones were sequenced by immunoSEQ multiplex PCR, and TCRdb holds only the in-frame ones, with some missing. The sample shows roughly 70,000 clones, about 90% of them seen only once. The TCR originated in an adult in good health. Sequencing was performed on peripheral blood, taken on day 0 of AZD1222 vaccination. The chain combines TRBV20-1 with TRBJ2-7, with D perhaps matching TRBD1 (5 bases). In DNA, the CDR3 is TGCAGTGCTAGTCCCCCGGGCAGGGAAACCTACGAGCAGTACTTC. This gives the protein CSASPPGRETYEQYF.